The TCR beta chain under discussion was sequenced for a study of blood T cell repertoires in COVID-19. From germline, CDR1 is GTSNPN and CDR2 SVGIG (reference sequence). This CDR3 region has 13 residues. V gave up 1 base and J gave up 1 base; unmatched junction bases: 1. Libraries were prepared by immunoSEQ multiplex PCR; TCRdb keeps only in-frame clonotypes and omits some of them. The table records 45,000 to 65,000 clones, 81% of them present only once. Sequencing was done on a sample of peripheral blood. This receptor was obtained from a woman older than 75 with COVID-19, enrolled during active disease. The rearrangement uses TRBV30 and TRBJ2-7; 7 nucleotides align to TRBD1. The CDR3 nucleotides are TGTGCCTGGAGTGCGGGACAGTCCTACGAGCAGTACTTC. Its translation is CAWSAGQSYEQYF.